This is a list of T cell receptor beta chains from one sample in a study of CD8+ T cells in alopecia areata. Sequencing was performed with immunoSEQ multiplex PCR; in TCRdb, only in-frame clones are kept and a portion is missing. The sample contains some 200,000 clones, approximately 47% of which appear only once. Sample: CD4+ T cells sorted from blood, taken between weeks 36 and 40, from a patient treated with tofacitinib. These receptors were taken from a human donor with alopecia areata. Both conserved end residues are part of each CDR3. The order of the fields is J gene, clone size, CDR3 length, D gene, V gene, CDR3 DNA, CDR3 protein. A D gene is named only where the DNA matches it firmly. Not all rows give a size; the values are once, few, many and, for expanded clones, a class.

TRBJ1-2,few,12,-,TRBV6-6,TGTGCCAGCGGGGGATTTCGTGGGGGCTACACCTTC,CASGGFRGGYTF
TRBJ2-7,-,12,-,TRBV25-1,TGTGCCAGCAGTGAAAACACCCTGGAGCAGTACTTC,CASSENTLEQYF
TRBJ2-7,-,11,-,TRBV7-2,TGTGCCAGCAGTCACGGCGGGAAGCAGTACTTC,CASSHGGKQYF
TRBJ1-1,-,11,-,TRBV10-3,TGTGCCATCAGTGGAGGCGGGGAAGCTTTCTTT,CAISGGGEAFF
TRBJ1-5,-,14,-,TRBV5-1,TGCGCCAGCAGCTTGGGGCAGGGCGGTCAGCCCCAGCATTTT,CASSLGQGGQPQHF
TRBJ1-4,-,14,-,TRBV2,TGTGCCAGCAGTCGGACAGCCGTTAATGAAAAACTGTTTTTT,CASSRTAVNEKLFF
TRBJ2-1,once,16,TRBD2,TRBV7-2,TGTGCCAGCACCCAGCGGACTAGCGGAGGTCGTGGTGAGCAGTTCTTC,CASTQRTSGGRGEQFF
TRBJ2-1,few,16,TRBD2,TRBV19,TGTGCCAGTAGTCGATCCGCTAGCGGAGGCTACAATGAGCAGTTCTTC,CASSRSASGGYNEQFF
TRBJ1-5,-,12,-,TRBV30,TGTGCCTGGAGTAAGGGGCCCCCACCCCAGCATTTT,CAWSKGPPPQHF
TRBJ1-1,few,12,-,TRBV2,TGTGCCAGCAGTGCTCAGGGGCGTGAAGCTTTCTTT,CASSAQGREAFF
TRBJ2-7,-,13,-,TRBV5-1,TGCGCCAGCAGCTTGGAGGCCACTGACGAGCAGTACTTC,CASSLEATDEQYF
TRBJ1-2,-,13,-,TRBV29-1,TGCAGCGTTGACAAGGGAGGGAACTATGGCTACACCTTC,CSVDKGGNYGYTF
TRBJ2-7,-,13,-,TRBV5-1,TGCGCCAGCAGACATGACCCTTCCTACGAGCAGTACTTC,CASRHDPSYEQYF
TRBJ1-3,-,15,-,TRBV27,TGTGCCAGCAGTTTATCTGCAGGGACTGGAAACACCATATATTTT,CASSLSAGTGNTIYF
TRBJ2-5,-,15,TRBD2,TRBV2,TGTGCCAGCAGAACGACTAGCGGGATGGAAGAGACCCAGTACTTC,CASRTTSGMEETQYF
TRBJ2-7,-,13,-,TRBV4-2,TGTGCCAGCAGCCAAGCTACCCCCTACGAGCAGTACTTC,CASSQATPYEQYF
TRBJ2-2,few,15,TRBD1,TRBV6-6,TGTGCCAGCAGTTCCGGGACAGGACGGACCGGGGAGCTGTTTTTT,CASSSGTGRTGELFF
TRBJ1-4,-,15,TRBD1,TRBV9,TGTGCCAGCAGCGAATGCCAGGGGGCGGATGAAAAACTGTTTTTT,CASSECQGADEKLFF
TRBJ2-7,-,11,-,TRBV29-1,TGCAGCGTGGGAGACAGTTACGAGCAGTACTTC,CSVGDSYEQYF
TRBJ2-3,-,14,-,TRBV6-5,TGTGCCAGCAGGTCTACAGGGCCGACAGATACGCAGTATTTT,CASRSTGPTDTQYF
TRBJ2-1,-,11,-,TRBV2,TGTGCCAGCAGTAAAATGGGCGAGCAGTTCTTC,CASSKMGEQFF
TRBJ1-2,-,12,TRBD1,TRBV15,TGTGCCACCAGCGGGACAGGGTCGGGCTACACCTTC,CATSGTGSGYTF
TRBJ2-3,-,13,-,TRBV7-9,TGTGCCAGCAGCCGCACAAGGACAGATACGCAGTATTTT,CASSRTRTDTQYF
TRBJ2-5,few,16,-,TRBV27,TGTGCCAGCAGTTTAAGGTCCAGCATACCCAAAGAGACCCAGTACTTC,CASSLRSSIPKETQYF
TRBJ2-2,-,14,TRBD1,TRBV19,TGTGCCAGTAGTGGGTGGACAGGGACCGGGGAGCTGTTTTTT,CASSGWTGTGELFF
TRBJ2-7,-,15,-,TRBV5-1,TGCGCCAGCAGCCCTGGAAGGGGGGCGTTGAACGAGCAGTACTTC,CASSPGRGALNEQYF
TRBJ2-7,-,15,-,TRBV5-4,TGTGCCAGCAGGGTAGAAAGGGACATCTCCTACGAGCAGTACTTC,CASRVERDISYEQYF
TRBJ1-1,-,14,-,TRBV27,TGTGCCAGCAGTTCAGGGGACGGGCACACTGAAGCTTTCTTT,CASSSGDGHTEAFF
TRBJ2-2,-,16,-,TRBV18,TGTGCCAGCTCACCTTTAGCGGACCCGAACACCGGGGAGCTGTTTTTT,CASSPLADPNTGELFF
TRBJ1-1,-,14,-,TRBV2,TGTGCCAGCGGTAATAGACACCAGAACACTGAAGCTTTCTTT,CASGNRHQNTEAFF
TRBJ2-3,-,15,-,TRBV25-1,TGTGCCAGCAGTGACCCCATCGGCGTCACAGATACGCAGTATTTT,CASSDPIGVTDTQYF
TRBJ2-7,-,12,-,TRBV10-3,TGTGCCATCGGCTCCAGCTCCTACGAGCAGTACTTC,CAIGSSSYEQYF
TRBJ1-5,once,13,-,TRBV30,TGTGCCTGGAGTGTTCAAGCCAGGGCGCCCCAGCATTTT,CAWSVQARAPQHF
TRBJ1-4,-,13,-,TRBV7-3,TGTGCCAGCAGCTTAGGGAGGAAGGAAAAACTGTTTTTT,CASSLGRKEKLFF
TRBJ2-3,-,14,TRBD1,TRBV28,TGTGCCAGCAGTAGGACAGGGAGCGCAGATACGCAGTATTTT,CASSRTGSADTQYF
TRBJ1-2,few,12,-,TRBV29-1,TGCAGCGTTGAAGTAGGGGTGCGCGGCTACACCTTC,CSVEVGVRGYTF
TRBJ2-7,-,13,-,TRBV4-3,TGCGCCAGCAGCCCAGAGACTAGGACCGAGCAGTACTTC,CASSPETRTEQYF
TRBJ1-1,-,15,TRBD1,TRBV6-5,TGTGCCAGCAGTTACGTTCAGGACAGGTACACTGAAGCTTTCTTT,CASSYVQDRYTEAFF
TRBJ2-1,-,16,TRBD2,TRBV30,TGTGCCGGAACTAGCGGGATTTTAGGATCCTACAATGAGCAGTTCTTC,CAGTSGILGSYNEQFF
TRBJ1-1,-,11,-,TRBV20-1,TGCAGTGCTAGGTCCATGGAAGAAGCTTTCTTT,CSARSMEEAFF
TRBJ1-2,many,15,-,TRBV27,TGTGCCAGCAGTTTATCGCCCCGCGTTAACTATGGCTACACCTTC,CASSLSPRVNYGYTF
TRBJ2-2,-,15,TRBD1,TRBV5-1,TGCGCCAGTACTGGACAGGGAGGATTCACCGGGGAGCTGTTTTTT,CASTGQGGFTGELFF
TRBJ2-6,-,15,-,TRBV7-9,TGTGCCAGCAGCGCCACACCTACCGGGGCCAACGTCCTGACTTTC,CASSATPTGANVLTF
TRBJ1-2,few,13,-,TRBV30,TGTGCCTGGAGTGTCGGGTTTTATCGTGGCTACACCTTC,CAWSVGFYRGYTF